This T cell receptor (beta chain) is from a study of spatial heterogeneity in lung cancer. The study, taken as a whole, reports: Expanded alpha and beta TCR counts within tumors tracked tumor mutation counts.

MiXCR, applied by TCRdb to the 5' RACE reads, yields one record per CDR3 protein. The sample includes approximately 3,500 distinct CDR3 sequences, 5.3% of them seen just once. This clonotype is medium-sized. Its antigen remains unknown. The CDR3 length is 14 residues. Germline trimming cut 6 bases from V and 8 bases from J; bases unmatched to any gene: 10. Germline values: CDR1 MNHEY, CDR2 SMNVEV (reference sequence). The time point here: sample taken at primary tumor resection. This TCR came from a female donor with early-stage non-small cell lung cancer. Sequenced material: lung tumor tissue, taken at surgery. This rearrangement joins TRBV27 to TRBJ1-2, with TRBD1 matching over 9 bases. CDR3 nucleotides: TGTGCCAGCAGCCCGGACAGGGGAGGGGGAGGCTACACCTTC. Amino acids: CASSPDRGGGGYTF.